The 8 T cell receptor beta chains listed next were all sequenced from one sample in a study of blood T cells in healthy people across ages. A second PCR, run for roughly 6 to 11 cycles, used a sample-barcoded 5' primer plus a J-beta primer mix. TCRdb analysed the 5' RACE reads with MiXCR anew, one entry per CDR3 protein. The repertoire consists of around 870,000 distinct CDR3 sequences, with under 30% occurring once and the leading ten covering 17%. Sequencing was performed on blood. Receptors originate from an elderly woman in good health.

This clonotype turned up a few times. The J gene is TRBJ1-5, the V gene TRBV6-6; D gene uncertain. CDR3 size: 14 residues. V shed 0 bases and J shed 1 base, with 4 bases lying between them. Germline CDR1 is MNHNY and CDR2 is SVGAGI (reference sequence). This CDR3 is CASSYSISNQPQHF. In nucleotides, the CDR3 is TGTGCCAGCAGTTACTCGATCAGCAATCAGCCCCAGCATTTT.

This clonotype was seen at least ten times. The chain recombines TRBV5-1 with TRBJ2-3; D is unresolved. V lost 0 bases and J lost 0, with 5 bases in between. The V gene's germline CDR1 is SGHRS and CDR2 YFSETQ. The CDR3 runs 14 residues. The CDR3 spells CASSLGPSTDTQYF. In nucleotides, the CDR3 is TGCGCCAGCAGCTTGGGCCCGAGCACAGATACGCAGTATTTT.

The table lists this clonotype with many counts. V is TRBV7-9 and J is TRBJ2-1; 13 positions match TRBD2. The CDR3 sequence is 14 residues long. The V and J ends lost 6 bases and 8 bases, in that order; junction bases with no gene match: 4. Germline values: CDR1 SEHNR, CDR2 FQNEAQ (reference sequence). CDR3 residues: CASRSTSGGYEQFF. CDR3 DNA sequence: TGTGCCAGCAGGTCGACTAGCGGGGGGTATGAGCAGTTCTTC.

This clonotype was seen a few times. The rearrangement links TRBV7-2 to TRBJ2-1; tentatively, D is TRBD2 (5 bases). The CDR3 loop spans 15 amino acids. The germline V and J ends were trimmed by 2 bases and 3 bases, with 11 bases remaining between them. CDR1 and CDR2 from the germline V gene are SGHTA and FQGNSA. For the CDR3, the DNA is TGTGCCAGCAGCTTAAAGGTGGGAGTCTACAATGAGCAGTTCTTC. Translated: CASSLKVGVYNEQFF. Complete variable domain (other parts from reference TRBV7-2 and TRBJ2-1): GAGVSQSPSNKVTEKGKDVELRCDPISGHTALYWYRQSLGQGLEFLIYFQGNSAPDKSGLPSDRFSAERTGGSVSTLTIQRTQQEDSAVYLCASSLKVGVYNEQFFGPGTRLTVL.

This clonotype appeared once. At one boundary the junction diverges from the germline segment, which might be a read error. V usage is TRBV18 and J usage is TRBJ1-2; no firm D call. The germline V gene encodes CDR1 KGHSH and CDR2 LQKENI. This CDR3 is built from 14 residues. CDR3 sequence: CAGSPKETNYGYTF. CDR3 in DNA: TGTGCCGGCTCACCAAAGGAAACTAACTATGGCTACACCTTC.

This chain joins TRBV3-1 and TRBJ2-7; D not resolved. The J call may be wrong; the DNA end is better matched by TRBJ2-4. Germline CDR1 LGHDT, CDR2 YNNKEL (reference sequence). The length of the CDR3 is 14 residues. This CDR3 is CASSQVPSNGIQYF. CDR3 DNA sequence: TGTGCCAGCAGCCAAGTTCCCAGCAATGGCATTCAGTACTTC.

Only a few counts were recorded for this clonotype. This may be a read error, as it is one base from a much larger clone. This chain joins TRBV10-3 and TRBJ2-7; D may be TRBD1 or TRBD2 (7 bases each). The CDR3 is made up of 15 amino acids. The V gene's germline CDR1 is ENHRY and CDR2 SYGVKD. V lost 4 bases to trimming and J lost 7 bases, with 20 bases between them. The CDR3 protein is CAISAGGGTYNEQYF. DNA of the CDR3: TGTGCCATCAGTGCAGGGGGGGGTACCTACAATGAGCAGTACTTC.

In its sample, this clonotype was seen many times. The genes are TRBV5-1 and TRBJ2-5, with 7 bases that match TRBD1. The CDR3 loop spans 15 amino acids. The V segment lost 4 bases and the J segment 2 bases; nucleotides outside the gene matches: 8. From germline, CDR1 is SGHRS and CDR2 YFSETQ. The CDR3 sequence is CASSPNTGAQETQYF. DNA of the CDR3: TGCGCCAGCAGCCCTAATACAGGGGCTCAAGAGACCCAGTACTTC.